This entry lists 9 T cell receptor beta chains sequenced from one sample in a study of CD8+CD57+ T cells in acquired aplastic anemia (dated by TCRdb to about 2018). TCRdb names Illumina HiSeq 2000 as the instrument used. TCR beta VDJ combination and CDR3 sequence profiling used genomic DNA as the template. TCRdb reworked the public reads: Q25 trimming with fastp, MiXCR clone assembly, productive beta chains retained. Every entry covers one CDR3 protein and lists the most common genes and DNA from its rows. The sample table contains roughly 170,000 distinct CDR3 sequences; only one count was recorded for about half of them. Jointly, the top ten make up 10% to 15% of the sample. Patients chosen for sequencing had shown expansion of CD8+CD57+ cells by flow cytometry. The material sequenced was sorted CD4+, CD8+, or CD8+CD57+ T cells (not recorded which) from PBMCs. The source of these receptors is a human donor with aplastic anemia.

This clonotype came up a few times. This chain's CDR3 is CASSVGVAGGGTDTQYF. As DNA, the CDR3 is TGTGCCAGCAGCGTAGGGGTGGCGGGGGGGGGAACAGATACGCAGTATTTT. The chain has TRBV9 and TRBJ2-3; 9 positions agree with TRBD2. The germline V gene has CDR1 SGDLS and CDR2 YYNGEE. This CDR3 spans 17 amino acids. The V and J ends lost 0 bases and 3 bases, in that order; junction bases with no gene match: 8.

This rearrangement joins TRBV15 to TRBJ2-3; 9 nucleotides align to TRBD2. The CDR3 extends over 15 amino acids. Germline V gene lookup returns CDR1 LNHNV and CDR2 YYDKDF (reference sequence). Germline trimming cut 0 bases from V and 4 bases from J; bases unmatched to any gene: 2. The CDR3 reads CATSRDSGGADTQYF. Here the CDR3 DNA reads TGTGCCACCAGCAGAGATAGCGGGGGCGCAGATACGCAGTATTTT.

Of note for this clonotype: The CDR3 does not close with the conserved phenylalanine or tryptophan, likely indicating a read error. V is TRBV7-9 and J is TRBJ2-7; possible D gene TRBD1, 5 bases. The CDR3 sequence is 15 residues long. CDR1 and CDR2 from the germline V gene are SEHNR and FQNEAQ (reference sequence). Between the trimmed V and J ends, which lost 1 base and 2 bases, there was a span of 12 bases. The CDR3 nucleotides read TGTGCCAGCAGCTTAGTCAGGGCGGAGACCTACGAGCAGTACCTC. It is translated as CASSLVRAETYEQYL.

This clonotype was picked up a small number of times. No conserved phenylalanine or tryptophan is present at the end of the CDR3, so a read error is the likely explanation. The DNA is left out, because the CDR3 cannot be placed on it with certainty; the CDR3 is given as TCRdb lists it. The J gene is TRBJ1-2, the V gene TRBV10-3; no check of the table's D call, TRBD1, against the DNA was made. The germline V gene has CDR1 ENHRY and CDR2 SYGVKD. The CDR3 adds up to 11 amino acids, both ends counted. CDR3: CASSSGQPLML.

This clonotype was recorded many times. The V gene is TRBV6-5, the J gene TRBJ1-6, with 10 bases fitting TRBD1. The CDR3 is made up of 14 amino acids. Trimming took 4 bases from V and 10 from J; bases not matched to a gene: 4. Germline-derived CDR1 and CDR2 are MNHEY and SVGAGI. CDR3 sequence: CASSSDRGLSPLHF. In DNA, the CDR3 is TGTGCCAGCAGTTCCGACAGGGGGCTATCACCCCTCCACTTT.

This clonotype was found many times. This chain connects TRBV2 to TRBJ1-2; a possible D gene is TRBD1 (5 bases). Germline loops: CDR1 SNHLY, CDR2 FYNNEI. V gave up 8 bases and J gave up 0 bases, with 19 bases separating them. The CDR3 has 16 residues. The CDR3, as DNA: TGTGCCAGCTTACTTGGGGGGATTCAAGCTAACTATGGCTACACCTTC. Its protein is CASLLGGIQANYGYTF.

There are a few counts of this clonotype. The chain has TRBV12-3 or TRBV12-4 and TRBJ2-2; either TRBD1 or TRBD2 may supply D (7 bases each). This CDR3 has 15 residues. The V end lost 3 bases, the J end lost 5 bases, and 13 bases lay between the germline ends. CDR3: CASSLGGTATGELFF. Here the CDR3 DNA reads TGTGCCAGCAGTTTGGGGGGGACAGCTACCGGGGAGCTGTTTTTT.

CDR3 protein: CASSLQAGANVLTF. CDR3 in DNA: TGCGCCAGCAGCTTGCAAGCGGGGGCCAACGTCCTGACTTTC. The chain joins TRBV5-1 to TRBJ2-6; D unclear. Germline V gives CDR1 SGHRS, CDR2 YFSETQ. Trimming took 1 base from V and 4 from J, leaving 6 bases between them. This CDR3 is 14 amino acids long.

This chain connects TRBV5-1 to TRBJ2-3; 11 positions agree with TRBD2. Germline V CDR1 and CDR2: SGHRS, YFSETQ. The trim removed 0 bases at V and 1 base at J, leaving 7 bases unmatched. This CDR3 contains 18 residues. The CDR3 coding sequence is TGCGCCAGCAGCTTGGCCAAACTAGCGGGGGTTGGCACAGATACGCAGTATTTT. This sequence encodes CASSLAKLAGVGTDTQYF. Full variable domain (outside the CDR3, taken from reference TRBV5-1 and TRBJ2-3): KAGVTQTPRYLIKTRGQQVTLSCSPISGHRSVSWYQQTPGQGLQFLFEYFSETQRNKGNFPGRFSGRQFSNSRSEMNVSTLELGDSALYLCASSLAKLAGVGTDTQYFGPGTRLTVL.